This is a list of T cell receptor beta chains from one sample in a study of T cell responses to AZD1222 COVID-19 vaccine. This table comes from immunoSEQ multiplex PCR, and its TCRdb copy is limited to in-frame clones, with some not included. Here the sample spans 80,000 to 90,000 clones, 90% to 95% being singletons. Sequenced material: peripheral blood, taken on day 0 of MenACWY control vaccination. Source of these receptors: an adult in good health. CDR3s include the opening cysteine and the closing phenylalanine or tryptophan. The D gene is left open where the match is weak. Clone size is not always given. Where it is, it says once, few, many or a class for expanded clones.

abundance: NA; d_gene: NA; v_gene: TRBV28; j_gene: TRBJ1-1; CDR3aa: CASTTNTEAFF; CDR3nt: TGTGCCAGCACCACTAACACTGAAGCTTTCTTT
abundance: NA; d_gene: NA; v_gene: TRBV6-2/TRBV6-3; j_gene: TRBJ1-1; CDR3aa: CASSYFGSGNTEAFF; CDR3nt: TGTGCCAGCAGTTACTTTGGATCTGGGAACACTGAAGCTTTCTTT
abundance: NA; d_gene: NA; v_gene: TRBV18; j_gene: TRBJ2-5; CDR3aa: CASSPGTGETQYF; CDR3nt: TGTGCCAGCTCACCCGGGACCGGAGAGACCCAGTACTTC
abundance: NA; d_gene: NA; v_gene: TRBV19; j_gene: TRBJ2-3; CDR3aa: CASSTTDTQYF; CDR3nt: TGTGCCAGTAGTACCACAGATACGCAGTATTTT
abundance: once; d_gene: NA; v_gene: TRBV28; j_gene: TRBJ2-1; CDR3aa: CASSQQLRKRSYNEQFF; CDR3nt: TGTGCCAGCAGTCAACAACTAAGGAAACGCTCCTACAATGAGCAGTTCTTC
abundance: NA; d_gene: NA; v_gene: TRBV19; j_gene: TRBJ2-1; CDR3aa: CASSITSSYNEQFF; CDR3nt: TGTGCCAGTAGTATTACTAGTTCCTACAATGAGCAGTTCTTC
abundance: NA; d_gene: NA; v_gene: TRBV6-1; j_gene: TRBJ1-2; CDR3aa: CASSEGNRVHGYTF; CDR3nt: TGTGCCAGCAGTGAAGGAAACAGGGTGCACGGCTACACCTTC
abundance: NA; d_gene: NA; v_gene: TRBV3-1/TRBV3-2; j_gene: TRBJ1-5; CDR3aa: CASSQGVDSNQPQHF; CDR3nt: TGTGCCAGCAGCCAAGGAGTAGATAGCAATCAGCCCCAGCATTTT
abundance: NA; d_gene: TRBD1; v_gene: TRBV6-5; j_gene: TRBJ1-5; CDR3aa: CASTLDRGRNQPQHF; CDR3nt: TGTGCCAGCACCCTCGACAGGGGGCGCAATCAGCCCCAGCATTTT
abundance: NA; d_gene: NA; v_gene: TRBV3-1/TRBV3-2; j_gene: TRBJ2-3; CDR3aa: CASSRQDTQYF; CDR3nt: TGTGCCAGCAGCCGACAAGATACGCAGTATTTT
abundance: NA; d_gene: TRBD1; v_gene: TRBV25-1; j_gene: TRBJ2-7; CDR3aa: CASQGASHEQYF; CDR3nt: TGTGCCAGCCAGGGGGCCAGCCACGAGCAGTACTTC
abundance: NA; d_gene: NA; v_gene: TRBV4-1; j_gene: TRBJ1-4; CDR3aa: CASSQEGLGVHEKLFF; CDR3nt: TGCGCCAGCAGCCAAGAAGGTTTAGGGGTTCACGAAAAACTGTTTTTT
abundance: NA; d_gene: NA; v_gene: TRBV28; j_gene: TRBJ2-3; CDR3aa: CASSFGGAATQYF; CDR3nt: TGTGCCAGCAGTTTTGGGGGGGCGGCTACGCAGTATTTT
abundance: NA; d_gene: NA; v_gene: TRBV6-1; j_gene: TRBJ2-1; CDR3aa: CASSEVGALVHNEQFF; CDR3nt: TGTGCCAGCAGTGAAGTAGGGGCGCTTGTCCACAATGAGCAGTTCTTC
abundance: NA; d_gene: NA; v_gene: TRBV9; j_gene: TRBJ2-1; CDR3aa: CASSVDLGKKDNEQFF; CDR3nt: TGTGCCAGCAGCGTAGATCTGGGGAAGAAGGACAATGAGCAGTTCTTC
abundance: NA; d_gene: TRBD2; v_gene: TRBV19; j_gene: TRBJ2-3; CDR3aa: CASSKGGTRRSTDTQYF; CDR3nt: TGTGCCAGTAGTAAAGGCGGGACTAGACGAAGCACAGATACGCAGTATTTT
abundance: NA; d_gene: TRBD1; v_gene: TRBV19; j_gene: TRBJ1-2; CDR3aa: CASSMGQLTFGYTF; CDR3nt: TGTGCCAGTAGTATGGGACAGCTAACTTTCGGCTACACCTTC
abundance: NA; d_gene: NA; v_gene: TRBV6-5; j_gene: TRBJ1-2; CDR3aa: CASSYSRSANYGYTF; CDR3nt: TGTGCCAGCAGTTACTCGAGGTCGGCTAACTATGGCTACACCTTC
abundance: once; d_gene: NA; v_gene: TRBV7-8; j_gene: TRBJ1-5; CDR3aa: CASSKSSGTLSNQPQHF; CDR3nt: TGTGCCAGCAGCAAATCTTCGGGGACACTTAGCAATCAGCCCCAGCATTTT
abundance: few; d_gene: NA; v_gene: TRBV5-8; j_gene: TRBJ2-1; CDR3aa: CASSWSRGYNEQFF; CDR3nt: TGTGCCAGCAGCTGGTCTCGCGGGTACAATGAGCAGTTCTTC
abundance: few; d_gene: NA; v_gene: TRBV7-9; j_gene: TRBJ1-6; CDR3aa: CASSFGEAPNSPLHF; CDR3nt: TGTGCCAGCAGCTTCGGGGAAGCGCCGAATTCACCCCTCCACTTT
abundance: NA; d_gene: NA; v_gene: TRBV11-2; j_gene: TRBJ1-6; CDR3aa: CASSEQGYNSPLHF; CDR3nt: TGTGCCAGCAGCGAACAGGGCTATAATTCACCCCTCCACTTT
abundance: few; d_gene: TRBD1; v_gene: TRBV7-9; j_gene: TRBJ1-4; CDR3aa: CASSSGTAKLLGEKLFF; CDR3nt: TGTGCCAGCAGCTCCGGGACAGCTAAGCTTTTGGGTGAAAAACTGTTTTTT
abundance: NA; d_gene: TRBD1; v_gene: TRBV27; j_gene: TRBJ2-7; CDR3aa: CASSLRTGSYEQYF; CDR3nt: TGTGCCAGCAGTCTCCGGACAGGAAGCTACGAGCAGTACTTC
abundance: once; d_gene: NA; v_gene: TRBV7-8; j_gene: TRBJ1-2; CDR3aa: CASSLAHSNYGYTF; CDR3nt: TGTGCCAGCAGCTTAGCTCACTCTAACTATGGCTACACCTTC
abundance: once; d_gene: NA; v_gene: TRBV25-1; j_gene: TRBJ1-1; CDR3aa: CASTPQGGNTEAFF; CDR3nt: TGTGCCAGCACCCCACAGGGTGGGAACACTGAAGCTTTCTTT
abundance: NA; d_gene: NA; v_gene: TRBV11-2; j_gene: TRBJ2-1; CDR3aa: CASSSDTSGLQFF; CDR3nt: TGTGCCAGCAGCTCTGACACCAGCGGTTTGCAGTTCTTC
abundance: NA; d_gene: NA; v_gene: TRBV6-5; j_gene: TRBJ2-2; CDR3aa: CASRETPNTGELFF; CDR3nt: TGTGCCAGCAGGGAGACTCCTAACACCGGGGAGCTGTTTTTT
abundance: NA; d_gene: NA; v_gene: TRBV6-5; j_gene: TRBJ2-7; CDR3aa: CASSYSKTSSSYEQYF; CDR3nt: TGTGCCAGCAGTTACTCGAAGACTTCAAGCTCCTACGAGCAGTACTTC
abundance: NA; d_gene: NA; v_gene: TRBV2; j_gene: TRBJ1-1; CDR3aa: CASSSKTGGNTEAFF; CDR3nt: TGTGCCAGCAGCTCTAAAACAGGAGGGAACACTGAAGCTTTCTTT
abundance: NA; d_gene: NA; v_gene: TRBV27; j_gene: TRBJ1-6; CDR3aa: CASSSMGNSPLHF; CDR3nt: TGTGCCAGCAGTTCCATGGGGAATTCACCCCTCCACTTT
abundance: NA; d_gene: TRBD1; v_gene: TRBV7-9; j_gene: TRBJ2-7; CDR3aa: CASSFQDRGIDEQYF; CDR3nt: TGTGCCAGCAGCTTCCAGGACAGGGGTATCGACGAGCAGTACTTC